One sample yielded the 10 T cell receptor beta chains listed below, sequenced in a study of shared clonotypes between healthy human individuals. Only in-frame clones appear in the TCRdb table, and some are missing; sequencing was by immunoSEQ multiplex PCR. This sample carries more than 900,000 clones, around three quarters of them seen once, and the ten largest clones take 0.5% to 0.65%. The sample consisted of memory CD4+ T cells from PBMCs. The sample's subset: CD45RA-negative fraction. The receptors were sampled from a man between 18 and 35 years old in good health. Some clones in this sample may be carry-over from other donors' samples.

The chain's CDR3 is CASGGQGWTGYTF. The CDR3 region has the DNA TGTGCCAGCGGGGGACAGGGTTGGACTGGCTACACCTTC. V usage is TRBV27 and J usage is TRBJ1-2; 9 bases fit TRBD1. V was clipped by 8 bases and J by 7 bases; unmatched bases: 8. Germline-derived CDR1 and CDR2 are MNHEY and SMNVEV (reference sequence). This CDR3 region has 13 residues.

This chain uses TRBV7-9 with TRBJ1-2, with D uncertain. Germline-derived CDR1 and CDR2 are SEHNR and FQNEAQ (reference sequence). The CDR3 consists of 11 residues. The V gene lost 10 bases and the J gene lost 8 bases, with 14 bases spanning the gap. The CDR3 nucleotides read TGTGCCACGTCTATTACTTGGGGCTACACCTTC. Translation gives CATSITWGYTF.

DNA of the CDR3: TGCGCCAGCAGTGGTCCCGGGACGGAACTGGGAAACACCATATATTTT. This translates into CASSGPGTELGNTIYF. The chain recombines TRBV10-2 with TRBJ1-3, with a tentative D call TRBD1 (5 bases). This CDR3 has 16 residues. Trimming left V 4 bases short and J 4 bases short, with 17 bases between. Germline CDR1 WSHSY, CDR2 SAAADI.

This clone was counted a few times. This chain uses TRBV9 with TRBJ2-3, with D maybe TRBD1 (5 bases). From germline, CDR1 is SGDLS and CDR2 YYNGEE. The CDR3 length is 15 residues. Trimming removed 3 bases from V and 0 bases from J, with 11 bases in between. The DNA of the CDR3 is TGTGCCAGCAGCGGCAGGGAATTGAGCACAGATACGCAGTATTTT. As protein: CASSGRELSTDTQYF.

The chain combines TRBV7-2 with TRBJ2-7, with 10 bases aligning to TRBD2. This CDR3 is built from 15 residues. CDR1 SGHTA and CDR2 FQGNSA come from the germline V gene. After removal of 1 base from V and 7 bases from J, the junction contained 7 bases not matched to a gene. CDR3 coding DNA: TGTGCCAGCAGCTTAGGACTAGCGGGCTCCTCGGAGCAGTACTTC. Amino acids: CASSLGLAGSSEQYF. The whole variable domain, filled in from reference TRBV7-2 and TRBJ2-7, reads GAGVSQSPSNKVTEKGKDVELRCDPISGHTALYWYRQSLGQGLEFLIYFQGNSAPDKSGLPSDRFSAERTGGSVSTLTIQRTQQEDSAVYLCASSLGLAGSSEQYFGPGTRLTVT.

The genes are TRBV19 and TRBJ1-5, with 10 bases fitting TRBD1. This CDR3 is 18 amino acids long. Germline V gene lookup returns CDR1 LNHDA and CDR2 SQIVND (reference sequence). V was pared by 6 bases and J by 2 bases, with 13 bases of the junction left unmatched. The CDR3 spells CASRGLRDRGGGNQPQHF. In DNA, the CDR3 is TGTGCCAGTAGGGGACTCCGGGACAGGGGAGGTGGCAATCAGCCCCAGCATTTT.

V gene TRBV4-1 combines with J gene TRBJ1-2; D remains unclear. The CDR3 loop spans 14 amino acids. Germline V lookup: CDR1 MGHRA, CDR2 YSYEKL. V lost 2 bases and J 4 bases, leaving 11 bases between the germline ends. This CDR3 is CASSQPGSPYGYTF. CDR3 sequence (DNA): TGCGCCAGCAGCCAACCTGGCAGTCCCTATGGCTACACCTTC.

V usage is TRBV5-8 and J usage is TRBJ2-7; D perhaps matches TRBD2 (7 bases). V dropped 0 bases and J dropped 7 bases, with 17 bases sitting between them. Germline CDR1 is SGHTS and CDR2 is YDEGEE. CDR3 length equals 15 residues. CDR3 nucleotides: TGTGCCAGCAGCTTGGGGGCGGGGGCGCCCCGGGAGCAGTACTTC. It encodes CASSLGAGAPREQYF.

This clone turned up a few times. The same CDR3 is also encoded by other DNA sequences in this sample. This chain joins TRBV5-1 and TRBJ1-2; D gene unclear. The CDR3 contains 12 residues. V lost 0 bases and J lost 4, with 4 bases in between. Germline CDR1 SGHRS, CDR2 YFSETQ. CDR3 coding DNA: TGCGCCAGCAGCTTGGACAGCTATGGCTACACCTTC. Encoded protein: CASSLDSYGYTF.

This rearrangement joins TRBV7-2 to TRBJ1-5; D not certain. The CDR3 sequence is 15 residues long. V dropped 1 base and J dropped 5 bases, with 12 bases sitting between them. Germline V gives CDR1 SGHTA, CDR2 FQGNSA. The CDR3 loop reads CASSLGIVVDQPQHF. The CDR3 DNA reads as TGTGCCAGCAGCTTAGGGATCGTGGTAGATCAGCCCCAGCATTTT.